A single sample gave rise to the 26 T cell receptor beta chains below, sequenced in a study of blood T cell repertoires in COVID-19 (dated by TCRdb to 2018 to 2020). The library was obtained by the immunoSEQ multiplex PCR assay. TCRdb retrieved this table from immuneACCESS and kept in-frame rearrangements only. Not all clones are present; in checked studies, unresolved V genes account for under half, and no reason is known for the remainder. Counted in this sample were some 150,000 clones; 85% to 90% of them appeared once. The ten top clones hold under 3% of the sample. What was sequenced was peripheral blood. All receptors derive from a man aged 50-59 years with active COVID-19.

The rearrangement uses TRBV11-3 and TRBJ2-3, with D perhaps TRBD1 (5 bases). Per germline, CDR1 SGHNT and CDR2 YENEEA. CDR3 size: 15 residues. Trimming took off 3 bases at V and 2 bases at J, with 12 bases between the two ends. The CDR3 nucleotides read TGTGCCAGCAGCTTGAATGGCAGGGACACAGATACGCAGTATTTT. It translates to CASSLNGRDTDTQYF.

The rearrangement uses TRBV11-2 and TRBJ2-3; 12 bases are shared with TRBD2. The length of the CDR3 is 16 residues. Germline V lookup: CDR1 SGHAT, CDR2 FQNNGV. After removal of 0 bases from V and 5 bases from J, the junction contained 3 bases not matched to a gene. The CDR3 DNA follows: TGTGCCAGCAGCTTAGAACCTAGCGGGGGGGGAGATACGCAGTATTTT. Its translation is CASSLEPSGGGDTQYF.

V is TRBV7-9 and J is TRBJ2-6; 8 positions agree with TRBD1. J gave up 0 bases and V 5 bases, and 6 bases lay outside the gene matches. The CDR3 is 17 amino acids. Germline V gene lookup returns CDR1 SEHNR and CDR2 FQNEAQ (reference sequence). The DNA of the CDR3 is TGTGCCAGCAGCCCCCGGGACAGGTCCTCTGGGGCCAACGTCCTGACTTTC. Amino acid sequence: CASSPRDRSSGANVLTF.

There are a few counts of this clone. The rearrangement uses TRBV10-3 and TRBJ1-1; tentatively, D is TRBD1 (5 bases). The CDR3 totals 16 residues. Germline V lookup: CDR1 ENHRY, CDR2 SYGVKD. V was clipped by 2 bases and J by 0 bases, with 13 bases between them. CDR3 DNA sequence: TGTGCCATCAGTGAGCGTGGGGGACTCCTGAACACTGAAGCTTTCTTT. Translating it yields CAISERGGLLNTEAFF.

The V call is TRBV19, the J call TRBJ2-7; a possible D gene is TRBD1 (8 bases). In germline, CDR1 is LNHDA, CDR2 SQIVND (reference sequence). This CDR3 spans 13 amino acids. With 7 bases removed from V and 4 bases from J, the gap between germline ends came to 14 bases. The chain's CDR3 is CASTKQGGYEQYF. In DNA, the CDR3 is TGTGCCAGTACCAAACAGGGGGGGTACGAGCAGTACTTC.

This chain uses TRBV12-3 or TRBV12-4 with TRBJ1-2, with D hard to call. There are 13 residues in the CDR3. Trimming took off 9 bases at V and 2 bases at J, with 13 bases between the two ends. CDR3 sequence reads: CASSEGANYGYTF. The DNA of the CDR3 is TGTGCCAGTTCAGAGGGAGCGAACTATGGCTACACCTTC.

V and J are TRBV6-5 and TRBJ1-2, with 10 bases lining up with TRBD1. V trimming: 10 bases; J trimming: 3 bases; junction bases outside the gene matches: 5. The length of the CDR3 is 13 residues. Germline V CDR1 and CDR2: MNHEY, SVGAGI. The CDR3 reads CATTTGGDYGYTF. CDR3 nucleotides: TGTGCCACAACGACAGGGGGCGACTATGGCTACACCTTC.

The chain recombines TRBV4-1 with TRBJ2-2, with D tentatively TRBD2 (5 bases). CDR1 is MGHRA and CDR2 is YSYEKL in the germline V gene. Trimming left V 1 base short and J 3 bases short, with 12 bases between. CDR3 length: 16 amino acids. CDR3 nucleotides: TGCGCCAGCAGCCAAGTCTCGAGGGCCGACACCGGGGAGCTGTTTTTT. Amino acid sequence: CASSQVSRADTGELFF.

J is TRBJ1-6 and V is TRBV4-3, with 8 bases lining up with TRBD1. The CDR3 covers 16 residues. V dropped 1 base and J dropped 7; count of bases not matched to a gene: 6. Germline CDR1 is LGHNA and CDR2 is YSLEER. Written as DNA, the CDR3 is TGCGCCAGCAGCCAAGGCACAGGGGGAAAGAATTCACCCCTCCACTTT. Its protein is CASSQGTGGKNSPLHF.

The rearrangement links TRBV6-5 to TRBJ1-1; D not certain. Trimming took off 10 bases at V and 1 base at J, with 16 bases between the two ends. Germline V gives CDR1 MNHEY, CDR2 SVGAGI. This CDR3 is built from 14 residues. This CDR3 is CATRRAAANTEAFF. For the CDR3, the DNA is TGTGCCACCCGACGCGCGGCAGCGAACACTGAAGCTTTCTTT.

This chain connects TRBV5-5 to TRBJ1-5; maybe TRBD1 (6 bases). Germline-derived CDR1 and CDR2 are SGHKS and YYEKEE (reference sequence). V lost 2 bases and J lost 4, with 13 bases in between. The CDR3 extends over 15 amino acids. DNA for the CDR3: TGTGCCAGCAGCTTAGGGGGGGCTTGGAATCAGCCCCAGCATTTT. Encoded protein: CASSLGGAWNQPQHF. Full variable domain (missing parts from reference TRBV5-5 and TRBJ1-5): DAGVTQSPTHLIKTRGQQVTLRCSPISGHKSVSWYQQVLGQGPQFIFQYYEKEERGRGNFPDRFSARQFPNYSSELNVNALLLGDSALYLCASSLGGAWNQPQHFGDGTRLSIL.

The CDR3: CASSQAPGGIDTQYF. The CDR3 DNA reads as TGTGCCAGCAGCCAAGCACCGGGGGGCATAGATACGCAGTATTTT. The chain employs TRBV4-2 and TRBJ2-3, with D perhaps TRBD2 (7 bases). The CDR3 has 15 residues. The V and J ends lost 1 base and 5 bases respectively, with 13 bases between them. Germline V gene sequence: CDR1 LGHNA, CDR2 YNFKEQ.

The V and J genes are TRBV9 and TRBJ2-5, with TRBD2 identical over 7 bases. The CDR3 covers 14 residues. CDR1 and CDR2 (germline): SGDLS, YYNGEE. Trimming cost V 0 bases and J 5 bases; bases outside gene matches: 4. CDR3 nucleotide sequence: TGTGCCAGCAGCGTAGCGGTCGGGGGGGAGACCCAGTACTTC. This codes for CASSVAVGGETQYF.

The chain employs TRBV4-2 and TRBJ2-2, with no clear D. The CDR3 is 16 amino acids. Per germline, CDR1 LGHNA and CDR2 YNFKEQ. V was shortened by 3 bases and J by 1 base, with 12 bases between the two germline ends. The CDR3 bases are TGTGCCAGCAGCCACACTCCGGTCTTGAACACCGGGGAGCTGTTTTTT. Translated: CASSHTPVLNTGELFF.

The V and J genes are TRBV7-9 and TRBJ1-5; no reliable D call. Germline CDR1 is SEHNR and CDR2 is FQNEAQ (reference sequence). The V and J ends lost 2 bases and 6 bases respectively, with 11 bases between them. There are 14 residues in the CDR3. CDR3 nucleotide sequence: TGTGCCAGCAGCTTATCGAAGAGTGGTCAGCCCCAGCATTTT. It is translated as CASSLSKSGQPQHF.

In its sample, this clone was seen a few times. The chain carries TRBV7-3 and TRBJ2-1; 9 bases map to TRBD1. CDR3 length: 14 amino acids. V shed 5 bases, J shed 8 bases, and the junction held 7 bases outside the gene matches. Germline-derived CDR1 and CDR2 are SGHTA and FQGTGA. This chain's CDR3 is CASSPDRGGDEQFF. CDR3 bases: TGTGCCAGCAGCCCGGACAGGGGAGGCGATGAGCAGTTCTTC.

This chain connects TRBV2 to TRBJ1-4; 10 bases map to TRBD1. Germline V gene data show CDR1 as SNHLY and CDR2 as FYNNEI. The CDR3 contains 15 residues. V dropped 6 bases and J dropped 7; count of bases not matched to a gene: 8. The CDR3 DNA reads TGTGCCAGCAGGAGGGACAGGGGTGGGGTTGAAAAACTGTTTTTT. It codes for CASRRDRGGVEKLFF.

V usage is TRBV5-4 and J usage is TRBJ2-5, with TRBD2 matching over 11 bases. CDR3 length: 15 residues. Per germline, CDR1 SGHNT and CDR2 YYREEE (reference sequence). V lost 4 bases, J lost 2 bases, and 4 bases stayed unmatched. The DNA of the CDR3 is TGTGCCAGCAGCGCGACTAGCGGGGATCAAGAGACCCAGTACTTC. It is translated as CASSATSGDQETQYF.

The gene calls are TRBV9 and TRBJ2-7, with 8 positions matching TRBD1. V lost 5 bases and J lost 7; bases outside the gene matches: 14. The CDR3 covers 15 residues. Germline V gene data show CDR1 as SGDLS and CDR2 as YYNGEE. The CDR3 region is CASSGERTGGKEQYF. DNA of the CDR3: TGTGCCAGCAGTGGGGAACGAACAGGGGGTAAAGAGCAGTACTTC. Full variable domain (rest looked up from reference TRBV9 and TRBJ2-7): DSGVTQTPKHLITATGQRVTLRCSPRSGDLSVYWYQQSLDQGLQFLIQYYNGEERAKGNILERFSAQQFPDLHSELNLSSLELGDSALYFCASSGERTGGKEQYFGPGTRLTVT.

The gene calls are TRBV7-8 and TRBJ1-6; maybe TRBD1 (6 bases). The CDR3 spans 14 residues. Trimming shortened V by 5 bases and J by 7 bases, and 12 bases separated the two germline ends. The germline V gene encodes CDR1 SGHVS and CDR2 FQNEAQ. In DNA form, the CDR3 reads TGTGCCAGCAGCCCGGGACACCTAAATTCACCCCTCCACTTT. Protein: CASSPGHLNSPLHF.

The chain has TRBV19 and TRBJ2-3; 7 nucleotides agree with TRBD1. Unmatched junction bases numbered 10, after V lost 4 bases and J lost 6 bases. CDR1 LNHDA and CDR2 SQIVND come from the germline V gene (reference sequence). The CDR3 runs 15 residues. CDR3 bases: TGTGCCAGTAGTACTAGACAGGGTGTAAAGGATACGCAGTATTTT. This sequence encodes CASSTRQGVKDTQYF.

The V call is TRBV10-3, the J call TRBJ2-5; D is uncertain. There are 13 residues in the CDR3. Germline CDR1 is ENHRY and CDR2 is SYGVKD. The ends were cut back, 0 bases at V and 5 bases at J, with 7 bases in the middle. Written as DNA, the CDR3 is TGTGCCATCAGTGAGTCGAGTATTGAGACCCAGTACTTC. Translation: CAISESSIETQYF.

This clone was seen only a few times. The CDR3 coding sequence is TGTGCCACACAGACAGGGACTAACACTGAAGCTTTCTTT. The encoded protein is CATQTGTNTEAFF. The V call is TRBV6-5, the J call TRBJ1-1; 7 bases are shared with TRBD1. Germline CDR1 reads MNHEY; CDR2 reads SVGAGI. After removal of 10 bases from V and 2 bases from J, the junction contained 7 bases not matched to a gene. CDR3 length equals 13 residues.

This clone came up once. The chain recombines TRBV7-3 with TRBJ1-1, with D maybe TRBD1 (6 bases). CDR1 is SGHTA, CDR2 FQGTGA, per germline. The CDR3 consists of 13 residues. Deletions cut 6 bases from V and 5 bases from J, with 13 bases between. The CDR3 spells CASSFRQGTEAFF. CDR3 sequence (DNA): TGTGCCAGCAGTTTCAGGCAGGGGACTGAAGCTTTCTTT.

This clone was detected once. The chain links TRBV29-1 to TRBJ1-1; tentative D call: TRBD1 (5 bases). V lost 0 bases to trimming and J lost 4 bases, with 21 bases between them. The CDR3 runs to 17 residues. In germline, CDR1 is SQVTM, CDR2 ANQGSEA. The CDR3 loop is CSVEDRRGREEGTEAFF. CDR3 bases: TGCAGCGTTGAAGACCGGCGGGGCAGGGAAGAAGGCACTGAAGCTTTCTTT.

This clone was counted between two and nine times. This chain links TRBV2 with TRBJ2-7, with 7 bases aligning to TRBD1. The CDR3 contains 15 residues. CDR1 is SNHLY, CDR2 FYNNEI, per germline. J lost 6 bases, V lost 1 base, and 9 bases had no gene match. The CDR3 DNA reads TGTGCCAGCAGTGAAGGGTGGCAGGGGGAAGGCGAGCAGTACTTC. Translated: CASSEGWQGEGEQYF.